These 27 T cell receptor beta chains came from one sample sequenced in a study of blood T cell repertoires in COVID-19. TCRdb's table, derived via immunoSEQ multiplex PCR, lists solely in-frame clones and lacks some. The sample lists approximately 70,000 clones, roughly 84% occurring once. Input material: peripheral blood. The receptors stem from a woman in her forties or fifties with acute or convalescent COVID-19.

The chain carries TRBV6-5 and TRBJ1-1; weak D call: TRBD1 (6 bases). Trimming pared 8 bases from V and 0 bases from J, leaving 10 bases between. CDR1 is MNHEY and CDR2 is SVGAGI in the germline V gene. This CDR3 contains 13 residues. CDR3 sequence reads: CASRQVMNTEAFF. The CDR3 DNA sequence: TGTGCCAGCCGACAGGTCATGAACACTGAAGCTTTCTTT.

The chain combines TRBV2 with TRBJ2-1; 10 nucleotides match TRBD2. The trim removed 6 bases at V and 5 bases at J, leaving 7 bases unmatched. This CDR3 has 15 residues. Germline V gene sequence: CDR1 SNHLY, CDR2 FYNNEI. The CDR3 DNA is TGTGCCAGCAGGTTCAGCGGGGGGGGAAACAATGAGCAGTTCTTC. Encoded protein: CASRFSGGGNNEQFF.

The chain couples TRBV7-9 to TRBJ2-6; no reliable D call. There are 13 residues in the CDR3. CDR1 and CDR2 (germline): SEHNR, FQNEAQ (reference sequence). Deletions cut 8 bases from V and 3 bases from J, with 8 bases between. The CDR3 nucleotides read TGTGCCAGCTGGCCGGGTGGGGCCAACGTCCTGACTTTC. Its translation is CASWPGGANVLTF.

This clone is a singleton in its sample. This chain joins TRBV15 and TRBJ2-7; no reliable D call. V was pared by 0 bases and J by 1 base, with 10 bases between. The germline CDR1 and CDR2 sequences are LNHNV and YYDKDF (reference sequence). The CDR3 contains 15 residues. CDR3 sequence: CATSRDPEQSYEQYF. The CDR3 nucleotides are TGTGCCACCAGCAGAGATCCAGAACAGTCCTACGAGCAGTACTTC. The whole variable domain, remainder taken from reference TRBV15 and TRBJ2-7, is DAMVIQNPRYQVTQFGKPVTLSCSQTLNHNVMYWYQQKSSQAPKLLFHYYDKDFNNEADTPDNFQSRRPNTSFCFLDIRSPGLGDTAMYLCATSRDPEQSYEQYFGPGTRLTVT.

The genes are TRBV6-5 and TRBJ2-3; D uncertain. The germline V gene encodes CDR1 MNHEY and CDR2 SVGAGI. Trimming shortened V by 0 bases and J by 2 bases, and 9 bases separated the two germline ends. CDR3 size: 15 residues. In DNA, the CDR3 is TGTGCCAGCAGTTACTCCACAACCGTCACAGATACGCAGTATTTT. It is translated as CASSYSTTVTDTQYF.

The rearrangement joins TRBV14 to TRBJ1-2; no definite D call. Germline loops: CDR1 SGHDN, CDR2 FVKESK. V lost 5 bases, J lost 6 bases, and 10 bases lay in between. The CDR3 has 12 amino acids. CDR3 protein: CASSYRGNGYTF. CDR3 DNA: TGTGCCAGCAGCTACCGGGGAAATGGCTACACCTTC.

The rearrangement joins TRBV27 to TRBJ2-2; the D gene is possibly TRBD1 (5 bases). Germline assignment: CDR1 MNHEY and CDR2 SMNVEV (reference sequence). Trimming removed 0 bases from V and 6 bases from J, with 8 bases in between. The CDR3 loop spans 14 amino acids. This CDR3 reads CASSLSSGSGELFF. In nucleotides, the CDR3 is TGTGCCAGCAGTTTATCGTCAGGGTCCGGGGAGCTGTTTTTT.

The chain joins TRBV3-1 (or the pseudogene TRBV3-2) to TRBJ2-2, with 12 bases aligning to TRBD2. Germline V CDR1 and CDR2: LGHDT, YNNKEL (reference sequence). The CDR3 covers 20 residues. J lost 0 bases, V lost 3 bases, and 11 bases had no gene match. Written as DNA, the CDR3 is TGTGCCAGCAGCCACCGGGGGCTAGCGGGAGGGTCCGCGAACACCGGGGAGCTGTTTTTT. Protein sequence: CASSHRGLAGGSANTGELFF.

The V gene is TRBV6-2 or TRBV6-3, the J gene TRBJ1-2; D gene uncertain. Germline CDR1 reads MNHEY; CDR2 reads SVGEGT. Trimming left V 5 bases short and J 7 bases short, with 11 bases between. The CDR3 loop spans 12 amino acids. The CDR3 protein is CASSDLPGGYTF. CDR3 coding DNA: TGTGCCAGCAGTGATTTACCGGGTGGCTACACCTTC.

The chain combines TRBV7-6 with TRBJ2-1, with TRBD1 matching over 7 bases. Trimming took 4 bases from V and 0 from J; bases not matched to a gene: 9. The CDR3 is 17 amino acids. Per germline, CDR1 SGHVS and CDR2 FNYEAQ. The CDR3 protein is CASSYLTGASSYNEQFF. Written as DNA, the CDR3 is TGTGCCAGCAGCTACCTCACAGGGGCGAGCTCCTACAATGAGCAGTTCTTC.

The V call is TRBV6-5, the J call TRBJ1-3, with D hard to call. Trimming took 9 bases from V and 0 from J, leaving 9 bases between them. The CDR3 runs to 13 residues. The germline gives CDR1 MNHEY, CDR2 SVGAGI. CDR3 region: CASHRISGNTIYF. The CDR3 DNA reads TGTGCCAGTCACAGAATCTCTGGAAACACCATATATTTT.

This clone was recorded only once. This chain joins TRBV11-2 and TRBJ2-1; TRBD2 agrees at 10 bases. The CDR3 loop spans 15 amino acids. Per the germline V gene, CDR1 is SGHAT and CDR2 is FQNNGV. Unmatched junction bases numbered 4, after V lost 5 bases and J lost 3 bases. The chain's CDR3 is CASSDGLADYNEQFF. The DNA of the CDR3 is TGTGCCAGCAGCGATGGACTAGCGGACTACAATGAGCAGTTCTTC.

The V and J genes are TRBV27 and TRBJ1-2; D is possibly TRBD1 (5 bases). V was pared by 5 bases and J by 1 base, with 8 bases between. The germline V gene has CDR1 MNHEY and CDR2 SMNVEV (reference sequence). The CDR3 covers 13 residues. CDR3 sequence (DNA): TGTGCCAGCAGTATGACAGTTAACTATGGCTACACCTTC. Translated, it gives CASSMTVNYGYTF.

This chain uses TRBV4-2 with TRBJ2-3; TRBD2 might be the D (5 bases). CDR1 is LGHNA, CDR2 YNFKEQ, per germline. V shed 0 bases and J shed 0 bases, with 10 bases lying between them. The CDR3 extends over 16 amino acids. CDR3: CASSQEMTISTDTQYF. The CDR3 region has the DNA TGTGCCAGCAGCCAAGAGATGACTATTAGCACAGATACGCAGTATTTT.

The chain joins TRBV5-1 to TRBJ2-5; 9 bases line up with TRBD2. Germline V gene sequence: CDR1 SGHRS, CDR2 YFSETQ. This CDR3 spans 14 amino acids. The V segment lost 4 bases and the J segment 5 bases; nucleotides outside the gene matches: 6. CDR3 sequence (DNA): TGCGCCAGCAGCGAGTTAGCGGGGGTGGAGACCCAGTACTTC. Its protein product is CASSELAGVETQYF.

This chain links TRBV25-1 with TRBJ1-5; D remains unclear. The CDR3 has 17 amino acids. Trimming took off 5 bases at V and 1 base at J, with 18 bases between the two ends. CDR1 is MGHDK, CDR2 SYGVNS, per germline. The CDR3 region is CASSNRAKEESNQPQHF. Here the CDR3 DNA reads TGTGCCAGCAGTAACCGGGCCAAGGAGGAAAGCAATCAGCCCCAGCATTTT.

This rearrangement joins TRBV5-8 to TRBJ2-5; TRBD2 agrees at 8 bases. The J segment lost 5 bases and the V segment lost 1 base, leaving 7 bases of the junction unmatched. The germline V gene encodes CDR1 SGHTS and CDR2 YDEGEE. The CDR3 runs 15 residues. The CDR3 loop is CASSLYSGTGETQYF. CDR3 sequence (DNA): TGTGCCAGCAGCTTGTATAGCGGGACTGGTGAGACCCAGTACTTC.

The chain carries TRBV7-9 and TRBJ2-1; the match to TRBD1 covers 8 bases. The germline V gene encodes CDR1 SEHNR and CDR2 FQNEAQ (reference sequence). The J segment lost 5 bases and the V segment lost 7 bases, leaving 7 bases of the junction unmatched. This CDR3 has 14 residues. The CDR3 bases are TGTGCCAGCACTCCCGGGACAGGTGACAATGAGCAGTTCTTC. Amino acids: CASTPGTGDNEQFF. Filled out from reference TRBV7-9 and TRBJ2-1, the complete variable domain reads DTGVSQNPRHKITKRGQNVTFRCDPISEHNRLYWYRQTLGQGPEFLTYFQNEAQLEKSRLLSDRFSAERPKGSFSTLEIQRTEQGDSAMYLCASTPGTGDNEQFFGPGTRLTVL.

The chain links TRBV4-1 to TRBJ2-1, with 7 bases lining up with TRBD2. The CDR3 extends over 16 amino acids. The germline CDR1 and CDR2 sequences are MGHRA and YSYEKL. V dropped 1 base and J dropped 6; count of bases not matched to a gene: 9. CDR3 bases: TGCGCCAGCAGCCAAGGGCACCTAGCGGAATTCAATGAGCAGTTCTTC. Encoded protein: CASSQGHLAEFNEQFF.

The chain couples TRBV19 to TRBJ1-2, with D unclear. Germline CDR1 LNHDA, CDR2 SQIVND (reference sequence). V dropped 7 bases and J dropped 2 bases, with 17 bases sitting between them. This CDR3 region has 15 residues. CDR3: CASNGALLMNYGYTF. CDR3 nucleotide sequence: TGTGCCAGTAATGGCGCACTACTCATGAACTATGGCTACACCTTC.

V is TRBV20-1 and J is TRBJ2-5; 9 nucleotides agree with TRBD2. This CDR3 is built from 15 residues. The J segment lost 2 bases and the V segment lost 3 bases, leaving 7 bases of the junction unmatched. Germline V gene data show CDR1 as DFQATT and CDR2 as SNEGSKA (reference sequence). The CDR3, as DNA: TGCAGTGCTAGTTATAGCGGGAGTGAACAAGAGACCCAGTACTTC. Its translation: CSASYSGSEQETQYF.

This chain connects TRBV7-2 to TRBJ1-5, with D perhaps matching TRBD1 (5 bases). The germline V gene encodes CDR1 SGHTA and CDR2 FQGNSA. The CDR3 contains 15 residues. V dropped 1 base and J dropped 0 bases, with 7 bases sitting between them. The CDR3 sequence: CASSLEGFSNQPQHF. In DNA, the CDR3 is TGTGCCAGCAGCTTAGAGGGGTTTAGCAATCAGCCCCAGCATTTT.

The V gene is TRBV6-1, the J gene TRBJ1-2; D uncertain. Trimming stripped 2 bases from V and 0 bases from J, with 13 bases between. CDR3 length: 16 residues. CDR1 and CDR2 from the germline V gene are MNHNS and SASEGT. For the CDR3, the DNA is TGTGCCAGCAGTGAATTTAGCCAATTCTCTAACTATGGCTACACCTTC. It is translated as CASSEFSQFSNYGYTF.

The gene calls are TRBV19 and TRBJ2-7; 11 bases map to TRBD2. CDR3 length equals 13 residues. V trimming: 9 bases; J trimming: 5 bases; junction bases outside the gene matches: 6. Germline V gene lookup returns CDR1 LNHDA and CDR2 SQIVND (reference sequence). The CDR3 sequence: CARIAGGPDEQYF. The CDR3 region has the DNA TGTGCCAGGATAGCGGGGGGGCCGGACGAGCAGTACTTC.

The chain employs TRBV28 and TRBJ2-1; 9 bases align to TRBD2. The CDR3 is made up of 17 amino acids. The germline CDR1 and CDR2 sequences are MDHEN and SYDVKM. The V gene end was trimmed by 5 bases and the J gene end by 8 bases; junction bases not matched to a gene: 16. Here the CDR3 DNA reads TGTGCCAGCAGTAGCAGGTTTAGCGGGAGTGGTAATCATGAGCAGTTCTTC. Protein product: CASSSRFSGSGNHEQFF.

The chain links TRBV7-8 to TRBJ1-5, with 8 bases that match TRBD1. The CDR3 loop spans 15 amino acids. J was trimmed by 3 bases and V by 1 base; bases with no gene match: 2. In germline, CDR1 is SGHVS, CDR2 FQNEAQ. The CDR3 region is CASSLGQGLNQPQHF. In DNA, the CDR3 is TGTGCCAGCAGCTTAGGACAGGGGCTCAATCAGCCCCAGCATTTT. Looking up the rest from reference TRBV7-8 and TRBJ1-5 gives the full variable domain: GAGVSQSPRYKVAKRGQDVALRCDPISGHVSLFWYQQALGQGPEFLTYFQNEAQLDKSGLPSDRFFAERPEGSVSTLKIQRTQQEDSAVYLCASSLGQGLNQPQHFGDGTRLSIL.

This chain links TRBV18 with TRBJ2-3; 8 nucleotides agree with TRBD2. CDR1 is KGHSH and CDR2 is LQKENI in the germline V gene. J was trimmed by 0 bases and V by 6 bases; bases with no gene match: 8. This CDR3 is 16 amino acids long. The CDR3 DNA reads TGTGCCAGCTCCCACACTAGCGGAGGGAGCACAGATACGCAGTATTTT. Protein product: CASSHTSGGSTDTQYF.